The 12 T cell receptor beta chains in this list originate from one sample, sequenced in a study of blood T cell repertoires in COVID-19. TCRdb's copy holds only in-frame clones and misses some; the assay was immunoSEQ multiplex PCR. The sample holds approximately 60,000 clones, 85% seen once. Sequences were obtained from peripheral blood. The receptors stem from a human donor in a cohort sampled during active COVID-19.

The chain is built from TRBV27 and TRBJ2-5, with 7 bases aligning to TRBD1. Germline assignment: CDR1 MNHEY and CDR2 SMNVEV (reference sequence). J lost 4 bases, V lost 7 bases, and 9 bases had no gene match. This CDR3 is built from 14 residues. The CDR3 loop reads CASTRTGFRETQYF. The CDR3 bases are TGTGCCAGCACCAGGACAGGTTTCCGAGAGACCCAGTACTTC.

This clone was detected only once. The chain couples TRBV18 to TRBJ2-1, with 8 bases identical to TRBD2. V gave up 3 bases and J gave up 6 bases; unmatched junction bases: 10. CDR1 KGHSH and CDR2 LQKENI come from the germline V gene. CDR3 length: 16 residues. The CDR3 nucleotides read TGTGCCAGCTCACCCCCGCGGGGGGTACTTGGCAATGAGCAGTTCTTC. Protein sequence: CASSPPRGVLGNEQFF.

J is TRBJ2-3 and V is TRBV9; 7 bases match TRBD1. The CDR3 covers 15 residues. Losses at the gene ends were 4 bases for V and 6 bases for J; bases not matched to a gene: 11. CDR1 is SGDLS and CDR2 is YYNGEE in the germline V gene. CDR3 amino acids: CASSPRTGEGDTQYF. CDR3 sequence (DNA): TGTGCCAGCAGCCCTAGGACAGGAGAGGGGGATACGCAGTATTTT.

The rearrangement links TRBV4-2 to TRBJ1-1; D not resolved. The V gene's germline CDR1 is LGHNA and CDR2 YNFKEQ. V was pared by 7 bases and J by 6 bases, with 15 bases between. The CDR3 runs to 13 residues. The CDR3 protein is CASTMGGYPEAFF. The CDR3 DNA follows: TGTGCCAGCACCATGGGAGGGTATCCTGAAGCTTTCTTT.

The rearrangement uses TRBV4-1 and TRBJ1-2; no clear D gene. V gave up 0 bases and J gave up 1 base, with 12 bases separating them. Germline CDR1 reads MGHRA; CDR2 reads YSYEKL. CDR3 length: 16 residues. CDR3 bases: TGCGCCAGCAGCCAAGATTCGACTGTTTATAACTATGGCTACACCTTC. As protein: CASSQDSTVYNYGYTF.

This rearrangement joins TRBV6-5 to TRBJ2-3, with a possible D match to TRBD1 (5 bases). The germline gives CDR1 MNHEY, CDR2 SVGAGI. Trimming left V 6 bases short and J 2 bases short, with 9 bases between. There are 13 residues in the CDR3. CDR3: CASRDTFTDTQYF. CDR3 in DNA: TGTGCCAGCAGGGACACATTCACAGATACGCAGTATTTT.

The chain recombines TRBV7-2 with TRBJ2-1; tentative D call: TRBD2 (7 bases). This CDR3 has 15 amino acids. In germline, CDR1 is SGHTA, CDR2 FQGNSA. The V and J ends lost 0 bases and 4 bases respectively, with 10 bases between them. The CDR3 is CASSLAGGAYNEQFF. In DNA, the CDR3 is TGTGCCAGCAGCTTAGCGGGGGGGGCGTACAATGAGCAGTTCTTC.

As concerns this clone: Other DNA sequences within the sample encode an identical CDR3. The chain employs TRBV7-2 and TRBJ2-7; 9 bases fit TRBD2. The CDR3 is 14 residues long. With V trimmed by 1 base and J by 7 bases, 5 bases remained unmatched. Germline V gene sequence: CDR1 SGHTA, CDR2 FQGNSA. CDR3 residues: CASSLGLAGFEQYF. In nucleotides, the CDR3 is TGTGCCAGCAGCTTAGGTCTAGCGGGGTTTGAGCAGTACTTC.

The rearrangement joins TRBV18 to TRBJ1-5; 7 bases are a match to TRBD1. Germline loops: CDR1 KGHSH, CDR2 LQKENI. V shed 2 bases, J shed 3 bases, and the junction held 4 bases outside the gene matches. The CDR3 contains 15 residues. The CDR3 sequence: CASSPATGNNQPQHF. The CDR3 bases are TGTGCCAGCTCACCAGCGACAGGGAACAATCAGCCCCAGCATTTT.

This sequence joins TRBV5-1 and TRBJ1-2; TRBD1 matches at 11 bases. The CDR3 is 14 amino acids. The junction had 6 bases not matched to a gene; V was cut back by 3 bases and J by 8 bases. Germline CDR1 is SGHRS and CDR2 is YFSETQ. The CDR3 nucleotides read TGCGCCAGCAGCTCGGACAGGGGGCGGGTCGGCTACACCTTC. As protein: CASSSDRGRVGYTF.

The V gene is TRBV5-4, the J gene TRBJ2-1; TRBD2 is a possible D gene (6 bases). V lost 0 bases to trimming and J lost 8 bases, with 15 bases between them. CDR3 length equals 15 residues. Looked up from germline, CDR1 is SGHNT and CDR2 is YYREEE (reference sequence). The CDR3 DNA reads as TGTGCCAGCAGCTTGGTTGGTTATACGGGGGATGAGCAGTTCTTC. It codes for CASSLVGYTGDEQFF.

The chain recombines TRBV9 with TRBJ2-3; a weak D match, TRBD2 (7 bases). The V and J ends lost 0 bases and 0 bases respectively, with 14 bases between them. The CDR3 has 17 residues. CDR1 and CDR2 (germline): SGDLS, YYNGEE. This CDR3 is CASSVEGGGLSTDTQYF. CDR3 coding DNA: TGTGCCAGCAGCGTAGAGGGCGGGGGCCTTAGCACAGATACGCAGTATTTT.